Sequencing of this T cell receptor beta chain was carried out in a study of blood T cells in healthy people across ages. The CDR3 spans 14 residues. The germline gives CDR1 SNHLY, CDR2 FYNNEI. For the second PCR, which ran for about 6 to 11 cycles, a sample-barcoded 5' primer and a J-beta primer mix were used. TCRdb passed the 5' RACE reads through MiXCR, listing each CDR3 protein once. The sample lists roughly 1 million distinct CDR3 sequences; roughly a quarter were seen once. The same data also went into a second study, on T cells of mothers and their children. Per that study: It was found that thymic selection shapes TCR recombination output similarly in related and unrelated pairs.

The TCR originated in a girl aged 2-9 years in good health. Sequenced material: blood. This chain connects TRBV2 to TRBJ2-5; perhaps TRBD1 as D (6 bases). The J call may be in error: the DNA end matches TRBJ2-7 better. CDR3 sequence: CASSGQGPSYEQYF. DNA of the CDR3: TGTGCCAGCAGTGGTCAGGGGCCATCCTACGAGCAGTACTTC.